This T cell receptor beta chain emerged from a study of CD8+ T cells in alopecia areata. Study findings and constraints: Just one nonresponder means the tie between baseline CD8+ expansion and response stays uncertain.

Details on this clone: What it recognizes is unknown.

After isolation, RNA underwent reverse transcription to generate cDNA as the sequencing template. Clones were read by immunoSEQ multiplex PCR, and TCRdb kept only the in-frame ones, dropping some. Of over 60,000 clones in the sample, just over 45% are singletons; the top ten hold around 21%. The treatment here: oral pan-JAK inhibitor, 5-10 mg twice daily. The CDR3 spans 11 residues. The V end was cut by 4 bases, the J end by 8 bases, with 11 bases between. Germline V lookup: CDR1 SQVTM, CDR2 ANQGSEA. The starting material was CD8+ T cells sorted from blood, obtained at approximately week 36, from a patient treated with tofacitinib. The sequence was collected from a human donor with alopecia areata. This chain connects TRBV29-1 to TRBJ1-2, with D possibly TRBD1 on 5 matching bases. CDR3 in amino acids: CSVVEGRGYTF. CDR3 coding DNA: TGCAGCGTTGTGGAGGGGAGAGGCTACACCTTC. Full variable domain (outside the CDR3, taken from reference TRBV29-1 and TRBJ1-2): SAVISQKPSRDICQRGTSLTIQCQVDSQVTMMFWYRQQPGQSLTLIATANQGSEATYESGFVIDKFPISRPNLTFSTLTVSNMSPEDSSIYLCSVVEGRGYTFGSGTRLTVV.